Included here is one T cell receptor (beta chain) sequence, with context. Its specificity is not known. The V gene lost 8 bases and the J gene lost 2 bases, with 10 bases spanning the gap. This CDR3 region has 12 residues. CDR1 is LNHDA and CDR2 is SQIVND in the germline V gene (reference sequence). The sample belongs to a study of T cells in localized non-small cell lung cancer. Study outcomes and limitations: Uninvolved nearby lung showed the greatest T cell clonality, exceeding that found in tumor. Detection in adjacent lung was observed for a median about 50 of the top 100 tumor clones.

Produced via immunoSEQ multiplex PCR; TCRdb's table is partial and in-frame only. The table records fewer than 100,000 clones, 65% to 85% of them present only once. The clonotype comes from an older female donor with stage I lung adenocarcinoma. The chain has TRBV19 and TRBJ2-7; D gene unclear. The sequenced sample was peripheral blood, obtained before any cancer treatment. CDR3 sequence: CASGPNTYEQYF. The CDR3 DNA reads TGTGCCAGTGGACCTAATACCTACGAGCAGTACTTC.